The T cell receptor beta chain described here comes from a study of beta chain features in type 1 diabetes. At the level of the study: Cell yields, gender and age were similar in healthy donors and patients.

Isolated RNA was reverse transcribed in full, so expressed TCRB transcripts were sequenced. Clones were read by immunoSEQ multiplex PCR, and TCRdb kept only the in-frame ones, dropping some. The sample lists about 350,000 clones, roughly 21% occurring once. Comments on this clone: Its antigen is still unknown.

This CDR3 contains 11 residues. Per the germline V gene, CDR1 is LNHDA and CDR2 is SQIVND (reference sequence). V was clipped by 6 bases and J by 8 bases, with 8 bases between them. Study results and caveats: A potential influence of HLA type upon TCRB rearrangement remained unresolved herein.

The sequencing input was naive CD4+ T cells from blood. The clonotype comes from a woman aged 18-29 years in good health. The chain recombines TRBV19 with TRBJ2-1; perhaps TRBD2 as D (5 bases). CDR3 sequence reads: CASRDWDEQFF. In DNA, the CDR3 is TGTGCCAGTAGGGACTGGGATGAGCAGTTCTTC.